This is a list of T cell receptor beta chains from one sample in a study of neurological immune-mediated disorders. TCRdb re-analysed the 5' RACE reads in MiXCR, keeping a single row per CDR3 protein. This table holds roughly 60,000 distinct CDR3 sequences, around 3.5% found once. The sequencing input was PBMCs. Source of these receptors: a woman younger than 45 with multiple sclerosis. Each CDR3 is given with its conserved first and last residue. A D gene is named only where the DNA matches it firmly. Expanded clones are given a class, and other clones once, few, many or no size at all.

J gene,D gene,clone size,V gene,CDR3 protein,CDR3 DNA
TRBJ2-3,TRBD1,many,TRBV29-1,CSVGPGGNPDTQYF,TGCAGCGTCGGTCCAGGGGGCAACCCAGATACGCAGTATTTT
TRBJ2-7,.,many,TRBV5-1,CASSLGAYEQYF,TGCGCCAGCAGTCTAGGGGCCTACGAGCAGTACTTC
TRBJ2-3,.,many,TRBV20-1,CSSSSVGNIDTQYF,TGCAGCTCCTCTTCGGTAGGCAATATAGATACGCAGTATTTT
TRBJ2-7,TRBD1,few,TRBV6-5,CASSYLQGAGEQYF,TGTGCCAGCAGTTACCTACAGGGGGCCGGCGAGCAGTACTTC
TRBJ2-2,TRBD1,.,TRBV20-1,CSARGFGQGTGELFF,TGCAGTGCTAGAGGTTTCGGACAGGGCACCGGGGAGCTGTTTTTT
TRBJ1-2,.,many,TRBV7-8,CASSAREGYGYTF,TGTGCCAGCAGCGCCAGGGAGGGGTATGGCTACACCTTC
TRBJ1-6,.,many,TRBV27,CASSQGTYNSPLHF,TGTGCCAGCAGTCAAGGGACCTATAATTCACCCCTCCACTTT
TRBJ1-5,.,many,TRBV20-1,CSASDGRNQPQNF,TGCAGTGCCTCGGACGGGCGCAATCAGCCCCAGAATTTT
TRBJ2-3,TRBD2,many,TRBV24-1,CATSDTKREFPTDTQYF,TGTGCCACCAGTGATACCAAGCGGGAGTTCCCCACAGATACGCAGTATTTT
TRBJ1-3,.,many,TRBV6-5,CASSYSGSSGNTIYF,TGTGCCAGCAGTTACTCGGGGAGCTCTGGAAACACCATATATTTT
TRBJ2-7,.,many,TRBV11-1,CASSYSAQVVSGYEQYF,TGTGCCAGCAGCTACTCGGCGCAGGTTGTGAGTGGCTACGAGCAGTACTTC
TRBJ1-6,TRBD1,many,TRBV10-3,CATRTGGISPLHF,TGTGCCACTAGGACAGGGGGCATCTCACCCCTCCACTTT
TRBJ2-7,.,many,TRBV7-2,CASSLVGLPEQYF,TGTGCCAGCAGCTTAGTAGGCCTACCCGAGCAGTACTTC
TRBJ2-2,.,many,TRBV2,CASSEALQGAGELFF,TGTGCCAGCAGTGAAGCGTTACAGGGTGCCGGGGAGCTGTTTTTT
TRBJ1-1,TRBD1,many,TRBV7-9,CASSLVQGGDEAFF,TGTGCCAGCAGCTTAGTACAGGGGGGGGATGAAGCTTTCTTT
TRBJ2-5,TRBD2,many,TRBV7-2,CASSPSGTQETQYF,TGTGCCAGCAGCCCTAGCGGGACGCAAGAGACCCAGTACTTC
TRBJ2-1,.,many,TRBV5-1,CASSLAAEGNEQFF,TGCGCCAGCAGCTTGGCGGCGGAGGGCAATGAGCAGTTCTTC
TRBJ1-6,.,many,TRBV5-1,CASSFESTSPSSPLHF,TGCGCCAGCAGCTTTGAAAGTACTAGCCCCAGCTCACCCCTCCACTTT
TRBJ1-2,TRBD1,many,TRBV5-1,CASSPETGGYGYTF,TGCGCCAGCAGCCCGGAGACAGGGGGCTATGGCTACACCTTC
TRBJ1-1,.,many,TRBV7-9,CASSLSQLGYNTEAFF,TGTGCCAGCAGCTTAAGCCAGCTCGGCTATAACACTGAAGCTTTCTTT
TRBJ2-5,.,many,TRBV3-1,CASSQEEGETQYF,TGTGCCAGCAGCCAAGAGGAGGGAGAGACCCAGTACTTC
TRBJ2-7,.,many,TRBV5-1,CASSFGGIGSNEQYF,TGCGCCAGCAGTTTTGGGGGCATCGGATCGAACGAGCAGTACTTC
TRBJ1-1,.,many,TRBV19,CASSIGGLDTEAFF,TGTGCCAGTAGTATAGGGGGACTGGACACTGAAGCTTTCTTT
TRBJ2-7,TRBD2,many,TRBV5-1,CASSLGFTSGSGEQYF,TGCGCCAGCAGCTTGGGCTTTACTAGCGGGAGTGGCGAGCAGTACTTC
TRBJ2-3,.,many,TRBV5-1,CASSLDVDLTDTQYF,TGCGCCAGCAGCTTGGACGTGGACCTCACAGATACGCAGTATTTT
TRBJ2-7,TRBD2,few,TRBV20-1,CSALKPTSGSYEQYF,TGCAGTGCCCTCAAACCGACTAGCGGCTCCTACGAGCAGTACTTC
TRBJ2-7,TRBD2,few,TRBV29-1,CSVRPGLAGQAEQYF,TGCAGCGTCAGACCGGGACTAGCGGGCCAGGCCGAGCAGTACTTC
TRBJ1-1,.,few,TRBV20-1,CSASVRKVYTEAFF,TGCAGTGCTAGTGTTCGGAAGGTGTACACTGAAGCTTTCTTT
TRBJ2-7,TRBD2,many,TRBV20-1,CSASRGAGTSGDEQYF,TGCAGTGCTAGCCGGGGGGCCGGGACTAGCGGGGATGAGCAGTACTTC
TRBJ2-3,.,.,TRBV3-1,CASRRSGGRDTQYF,TGTGCCAGCAGACGCTCCGGGGGCAGGGATACGCAGTATTTT
TRBJ2-7,TRBD2,many,TRBV6-5,CASSYSAGGYEQYF,TGTGCCAGCAGTTACTCGGCGGGAGGTTACGAGCAGTACTTC
TRBJ2-3,.,many,TRBV5-1,CASSSNTDTQYF,TGCGCCAGCAGCTCCAATACAGATACGCAGTATTTT